Below are 9 T cell receptor beta chains sequenced from a single sample in a study of CD8 T cells in ankylosing spondylitis. Using its own MiXCR run on the 5' RACE reads, TCRdb lists one record per CDR3 protein. The data contain more than 150,000 distinct CDR3 sequences, 13% of them singletons. Sequenced sample: blood, either unsorted or a sorted T cell fraction (not recorded which). The receptor set was obtained from a male donor with ankylosing spondylitis or in good health (not recorded which).

This clonotype was observed a handful of times. This chain connects TRBV7-9 to TRBJ1-2; unclear D gene. Per the germline V gene, CDR1 is SEHNR and CDR2 is FQNEAQ (reference sequence). Trimming cost V 5 bases and J 3 bases, with 13 bases left between them. This CDR3 contains 14 residues. CDR3 amino acids: CASSKMDGYYGYTF. The CDR3 DNA is TGTGCCAGCAGCAAAATGGACGGGTACTATGGCTACACCTTC.

The CDR3 sequence: CASGPPGRVTYEQYF. The CDR3 DNA reads TGTGCTAGTGGTCCCCCGGGACGGGTTACCTACGAGCAGTACTTC. V usage is TRBV12-5 and J usage is TRBJ2-7, with D perhaps being TRBD1 or TRBD2 (5 bases each). CDR1 and CDR2 (germline): LGHNT, FRNRAP. The CDR3 consists of 15 residues. Between the trimmed V and J ends, which lost 5 bases and 2 bases, there was a span of 16 bases.

The J gene is TRBJ2-1, the V gene TRBV2, with D maybe TRBD1 (6 bases). The CDR3 consists of 15 residues. Per germline, CDR1 SNHLY and CDR2 FYNNEI. Trimming took 2 bases from V and 2 from J, leaving 10 bases between them. The CDR3 bases are TGTGCCAGCAGTGAATGGACAGAGGCCTACAATGAGCAGTTCTTC. Translated, it gives CASSEWTEAYNEQFF.

The chain combines TRBV7-2 with TRBJ2-1; possibly TRBD1 for D (6 bases). The CDR3 has 15 amino acids. V shed 6 bases and J shed 3 bases, with 15 bases lying between them. Per the germline V gene, CDR1 is SGHTA and CDR2 is FQGNSA. CDR3 region: CASSAPGHLYNEQFF. The DNA of the CDR3 is TGTGCCAGCAGTGCGCCGGGACATCTCTACAATGAGCAGTTCTTC. The entire variable domain, with the rest obtained from reference TRBV7-2 and TRBJ2-1, is as follows: GAGVSQSPSNKVTEKGKDVELRCDPISGHTALYWYRQSLGQGLEFLIYFQGNSAPDKSGLPSDRFSAERTGGSVSTLTIQRTQQEDSAVYLCASSAPGHLYNEQFFGPGTRLTVL.

The chain joins TRBV5-5 to TRBJ2-7; D possibly corresponds to TRBD1 (6 bases). This CDR3 region has 15 residues. The V end lost 4 bases, the J end lost 4 bases, and 18 bases lay between the germline ends. Germline assignment: CDR1 SGHKS and CDR2 YYEKEE (reference sequence). The CDR3 region is CASSRAGTSLYEQYF. DNA for the CDR3: TGTGCCAGCAGCCGTGCCGGGACATCCCTTTACGAGCAGTACTTC.

The rearrangement uses TRBV12-3 or TRBV12-4 and TRBJ2-7; D not certain. This CDR3 is built from 13 residues. Trimming took 2 bases from V and 3 from J, leaving 8 bases between them. The CDR3 spells CASSLWILYEQYF. CDR3 DNA: TGTGCCAGCAGTTTATGGATTCTCTACGAGCAGTACTTC.

This clonotype was seen a few times. J is TRBJ2-7 and V is TRBV14; D not resolved. Deletions cut 4 bases from V and 5 bases from J, with 6 bases between. Germline CDR1 is SGHDN and CDR2 is FVKESK. The CDR3 runs 11 residues. CDR3 in DNA: TGTGCCAGCAGCCTGTACGACGAGCAGTACTTC. Translation gives CASSLYDEQYF.

The chain has TRBV6-5 and TRBJ1-1; the D gene is possibly TRBD1 (5 bases). CDR1 is MNHEY and CDR2 is SVGAGI in the germline V gene. V was pared by 2 bases and J by 0 bases, with 13 bases between. The CDR3 runs to 16 residues. The CDR3 here is CASSYGTDKMNTEAFF. The CDR3 bases are TGTGCCAGCAGTTACGGGACCGATAAAATGAACACTGAAGCTTTCTTT.

This chain uses TRBV11-2 with TRBJ2-7; 7 bases are shared with TRBD1. The CDR3 has 15 residues. Per germline, CDR1 SGHAT and CDR2 FQNNGV. Trimming cost V 5 bases and J 2 bases; bases outside gene matches: 9. The CDR3 loop reads CASSLVGDSTYEQYF. The CDR3 DNA reads as TGTGCCAGCAGCCTGGTGGGGGACAGTACCTACGAGCAGTACTTC.